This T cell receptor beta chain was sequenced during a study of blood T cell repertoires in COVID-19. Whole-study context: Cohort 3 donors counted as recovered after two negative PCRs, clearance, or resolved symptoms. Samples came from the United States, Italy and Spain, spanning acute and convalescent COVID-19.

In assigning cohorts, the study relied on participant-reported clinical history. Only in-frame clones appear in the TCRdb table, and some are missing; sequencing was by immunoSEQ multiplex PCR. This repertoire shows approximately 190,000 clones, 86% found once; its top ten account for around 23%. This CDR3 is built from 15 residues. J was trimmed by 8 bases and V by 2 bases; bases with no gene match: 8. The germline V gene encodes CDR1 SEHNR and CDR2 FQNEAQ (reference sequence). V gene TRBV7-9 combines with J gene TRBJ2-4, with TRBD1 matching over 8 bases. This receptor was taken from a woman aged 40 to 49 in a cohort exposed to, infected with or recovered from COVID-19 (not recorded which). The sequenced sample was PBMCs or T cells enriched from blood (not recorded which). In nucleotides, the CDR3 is TGTGCCAGCAGCTTAATAACAGGGGGAAGTTACATTCAGTACTTC. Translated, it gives CASSLITGGSYIQYF. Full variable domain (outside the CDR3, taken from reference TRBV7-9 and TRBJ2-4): DTGVSQNPRHKITKRGQNVTFRCDPISEHNRLYWYRQTLGQGPEFLTYFQNEAQLEKSRLLSDRFSAERPKGSFSTLEIQRTEQGDSAMYLCASSLITGGSYIQYFGAGTRLSVL.